The 8 T cell receptor beta chains presented below share a single source sample, sequenced in a study of beta chain features in type 1 diabetes (dated by TCRdb to 2017 to 2018). Library preparation used the immunoSEQ multiplex PCR assay. The High Capacity cDNA Reverse Transcription Kit was used to reverse transcribe all of the isolated RNA, meaning that expressed TCRB transcripts were what got sequenced. Held by TCRdb, this immuneACCESS table contains in-frame sequences only and omits some clones. Under half of the omission traces to an unresolved V gene where checked; the cause of the rest is unknown. The sample yields about 110,000 clones; about 40% were counted once. In total, the top ten clones hold more than 0.06% of the sample. The specimen was stem cell memory CD4+ T cells from blood. The cell subset or site label, as the study defines it: stem cell-like memory CD4+ T cells. The receptors here all came from a woman between 18 and 29 years old in good health.

This clone was observed at least ten times. The chain uses TRBV19 and TRBJ1-2, with D possibly TRBD1 on 5 matching bases. The germline V gene has CDR1 LNHDA and CDR2 SQIVND (reference sequence). Trimming removed 5 bases at V and 10 bases at J, with 26 bases between. The CDR3 is 16 residues long. For the CDR3, the DNA is TGTGCCAGTAGTGCTCGCTACAGGTGGATGGCGTTTACCTACACCTTC. It translates to CASSARYRWMAFTYTF.

This clone appeared a few times. The chain employs TRBV6-5 and TRBJ2-7, with TRBD1 matching 10 bases. This CDR3 is built from 14 residues. V shed 6 bases, J shed 2 bases, and the junction held 4 bases outside the gene matches. The germline CDR1 and CDR2 sequences are MNHEY and SVGAGI. The CDR3: CASRRQGATYEQYF. As DNA, the CDR3 is TGTGCCAGCAGGCGACAGGGGGCAACCTACGAGCAGTACTTC.

This clone was seen more than once but under ten times. The chain employs TRBV12-5 and TRBJ2-1; 11 bases agree with TRBD2. Germline values: CDR1 LGHNT, CDR2 FRNRAP. The CDR3 contains 17 residues. With V trimmed by 0 bases and J by 0 bases, 1 base remained unmatched. The CDR3 DNA reads as TGTGCTAGTGGTTTGGTAACTAGCGGGAGCTCCTACAATGAGCAGTTCTTC. It translates to CASGLVTSGSSYNEQFF. Combining the CDR3 with reference TRBV12-5 and TRBJ2-1 gives the whole variable domain DARVTQTPRHKVTEMGQEVTMRCQPILGHNTVFWYRQTMMQGLELLAYFRNRAPLDDSGMPKDRFSAEMPDATLATLKIQPSEPRDSAVYFCASGLVTSGSSYNEQFFGPGTRLTVL.

In this sample, this clone turned up once. The J gene is TRBJ1-2, the V gene TRBV6-5; unclear D gene. This CDR3 comprises 12 residues. Per the germline V gene, CDR1 is MNHEY and CDR2 is SVGAGI. With 6 bases removed from V and 8 bases from J, the gap between germline ends came to 13 bases. DNA for the CDR3: TGTGCCAGCAGCGGAGGGTTTCAAGGCTACACCTTC. It is translated as CASSGGFQGYTF.

The chain joins TRBV4-3 to TRBJ2-4; TRBD2 might be the D (6 bases). The CDR3 spans 18 residues. CDR1 is LGHNA, CDR2 YSLEER, per germline. V lost 0 bases to trimming and J lost 0 bases, with 15 bases between them. This CDR3 reads CASSQDVHGGIAKNIQYF. The CDR3 DNA reads as TGCGCCAGCAGCCAAGACGTCCACGGCGGGATAGCCAAAAACATTCAGTACTTC.

The rearrangement joins TRBV5-6 to TRBJ1-5; the D gene is possibly TRBD1 (5 bases). The CDR3 runs to 14 residues. The germline gives CDR1 SGHDT, CDR2 YYEEEE. The V and J ends lost 1 base and 0 bases respectively, with 5 bases between them. The DNA for the CDR3 is TGTGCCAGCAGCTTGAGGGGTAGCAATCAGCCCCAGCATTTT. Its protein product is CASSLRGSNQPQHF.

This clone was seen only a few times. This chain connects TRBV11-3 to TRBJ2-7; a possible D gene is TRBD2 (7 bases). Trimming removed 3 bases at V and 3 bases at J, with 12 bases between. The germline V gene encodes CDR1 SGHNT and CDR2 YENEEA. The CDR3 is made up of 14 amino acids. CDR3 residues: CASSLGGTSYEQYF. The CDR3 DNA reads as TGTGCCAGCAGCTTGGGGGGGACAAGCTACGAGCAGTACTTC.

The rearrangement joins TRBV25-1 to TRBJ2-4; 10 bases map to TRBD2. The CDR3 contains 16 residues. From germline, CDR1 is MGHDK and CDR2 SYGVNS. V was pared by 6 bases and J by 8 bases, with 13 bases of the junction left unmatched. The CDR3 region is CASSRTSGLLGDIQYF. For the CDR3, the DNA is TGTGCCAGCAGCAGGACTAGCGGTCTATTAGGGGACATTCAGTACTTC.